Included here is one T cell receptor (beta chain) sequence, with context. Its specificity is not known. The entry originates in a study of identifying expanded T cells in peripheral blood. Study-wide findings and caveats: Clone count variance between roughly 2-week samples rose with total template count. Over approximately two and four weeks, about 15 and 19 clones changed, versus roughly 1.2 between replicates.

The germline V gene has CDR1 SGDLS and CDR2 YYNGEE. Deletions cut 3 bases from V and 4 bases from J, with 10 bases between. The CDR3 contains 14 residues. This table comes from immunoSEQ multiplex PCR, and its TCRdb copy is limited to in-frame clones, with some not included. In the table there are 81,000 or so clones, roughly 84% of which are singletons. Healthy donors had no documented immune events, such as infections, while sampled. Sequenced input: blood. This chain connects TRBV9 to TRBJ2-2; tentative D call: TRBD2 (5 bases). The TCR originated in a person aged 18 to 70 in good health. The CDR3 coding sequence is TGTGCCAGCAGCGCCTTGGCGGGCACCGGGGAGCTGTTTTTT. Its translation is CASSALAGTGELFF. The whole variable domain, remainder taken from reference TRBV9 and TRBJ2-2, is DSGVTQTPKHLITATGQRVTLRCSPRSGDLSVYWYQQSLDQGLQFLIQYYNGEERAKGNILERFSAQQFPDLHSELNLSSLELGDSALYFCASSALAGTGELFFGEGSRLTVL.